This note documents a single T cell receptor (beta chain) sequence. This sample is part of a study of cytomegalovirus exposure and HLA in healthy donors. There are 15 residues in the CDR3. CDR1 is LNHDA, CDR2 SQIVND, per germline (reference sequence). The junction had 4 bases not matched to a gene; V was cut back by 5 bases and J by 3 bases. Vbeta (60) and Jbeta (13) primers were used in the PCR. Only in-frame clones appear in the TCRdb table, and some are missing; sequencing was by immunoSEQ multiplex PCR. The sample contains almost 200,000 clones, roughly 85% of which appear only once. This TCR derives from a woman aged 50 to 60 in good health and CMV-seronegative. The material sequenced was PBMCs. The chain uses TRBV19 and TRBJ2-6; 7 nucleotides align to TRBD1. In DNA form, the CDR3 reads TGTGCCAGTAGTTTCAGGGGGATTGGGGCCAACGTCCTGACTTTC. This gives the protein CASSFRGIGANVLTF.